This TCR beta chain originates from a study of T cell responses to AZD1222 COVID-19 vaccine. Study-wide results and caveats: Vaccination with two AZD1222 doses was followed by a rise in Spike-specific TCR breadth and depth. Females outnumbered males among donors, who were mostly white British; clonal diversity was possibly underestimated. Unmutated variant regions are reportedly the target of nearly half of TCRs that are spike-specific.

Germline loops: CDR1 SNHLY, CDR2 FYNNEI. The CDR3 is 16 amino acids. V was cut by 3 bases and J by 2 bases, with 17 bases left in between. Clones were sequenced by immunoSEQ multiplex PCR, and TCRdb holds only the in-frame ones, with some missing. The sample contains 100,000 to 150,000 clones, about nine tenths of which appear only once. Concerning this clone itself: Its matching antigen is unknown.

The material sequenced was peripheral blood, taken on day 0 of MenACWY control vaccination. The sequence was obtained from an adult in good health. The chain recombines TRBV2 with TRBJ2-7; D perhaps matches TRBD1 (6 bases). The CDR3 DNA reads as TGTGCCAGCAGTGAGTCAGGGGAAACGTCAACCTACGAGCAGTACTTC. Encoded protein: CASSESGETSTYEQYF.